A single sample is the source of the 5 T cell receptor beta chains below, sequenced in a study of CD8+ T cells in alopecia areata. The treatment here: oral pan-JAK inhibitor, 5-10 mg twice daily. Punch biopsies of lesional scalp, plus peripheral blood, were taken from alopecia areata patients. RNA was extracted and reverse transcribed into cDNA as the sequencing template. The data were produced by immunoSEQ multiplex PCR, yet TCRdb's version contains in-frame clones alone and is incomplete. The repertoire consists of about 13,000 clones, with 68% occurring once and the leading ten covering about 6.5%. The sample consisted of skin, taken at week 4, from a patient treated with tofacitinib. These receptors all come from a human donor with alopecia areata.

The chain uses TRBV5-4 and TRBJ1-1, with D unresolved. The V gene's germline CDR1 is SGHNT and CDR2 YYREEE (reference sequence). This CDR3 has 14 amino acids. Trimming left V 2 bases short and J 0 bases short, with 8 bases between. The CDR3 DNA reads as TGTGCCAGCAGCTTCGGAGGGATGAACACTGAAGCTTTCTTT. Protein sequence: CASSFGGMNTEAFF.

This clone showed up just once. The rearrangement uses TRBV7-4 and TRBJ1-2; the D is unclear. The germline V gene has CDR1 SGHVT and CDR2 SQSDAQ. The length of the CDR3 is 13 residues. Between the trimmed V and J ends, which lost 5 bases and 4 bases, there was a span of 11 bases. CDR3: CASSPRVGYGYTF. CDR3 DNA: TGTGCCAGCAGCCCGCGGGTGGGCTATGGCTACACCTTC.

The CDR3 nucleotides are TGTGCCAGCAGCGTGGGGACAGGGGGTCAGACAGATACGCAGTATTTT. Its translation is CASSVGTGGQTDTQYF. V usage is TRBV11-3 and J usage is TRBJ2-3; 11 nucleotides agree with TRBD1. There are 16 residues in the CDR3. Germline V gene sequence: CDR1 SGHNT, CDR2 YENEEA. V gave up 5 bases and J gave up 3 bases; unmatched junction bases: 7.

This clone was recorded a few times. The chain uses TRBV4-3 and TRBJ1-1; no reliable D call. The CDR3 is 13 amino acids. Trimming took 3 bases from V and 5 from J, leaving 10 bases between them. Germline-derived CDR1 and CDR2 are LGHNA and YSLEER. CDR3 sequence: CASSQGFSTEAFF. CDR3 DNA sequence: TGCGCCAGCAGCCAGGGCTTTTCGACTGAAGCTTTCTTT.

The rearrangement uses TRBV20-1 and TRBJ2-7; D not resolved. The CDR3 is made up of 10 amino acids. In germline, CDR1 is DFQATT, CDR2 SNEGSKA (reference sequence). Trimming pared 3 bases from V and 2 bases from J, leaving 2 bases between. CDR3 sequence reads: CSASTYEQYF. Written as DNA, the CDR3 is TGCAGTGCTAGTACCTACGAGCAGTACTTC.